These 18 T cell receptor beta chains originate from one sample sequenced in a study of identical twins. Using its own MiXCR run on the 5' RACE reads, TCRdb lists one record per CDR3 protein. The sample has under 250,000 distinct CDR3 sequences, 6% to 8.5% seen once. This sample was shared with a second study, whose subject was yellow fever vaccine responses in identical twins.

Source material: CD8+ T cells sorted from blood. Source of these receptors: a woman younger than 30 in good health.

There are many counts of this clonotype. V usage is TRBV15 and J usage is TRBJ1-1; D is unresolved. The CDR3 loop spans 13 amino acids. Between the trimmed V and J ends, which lost 0 bases and 4 bases, there was a span of 6 bases. CDR1 is LNHNV and CDR2 is YYDKDF in the germline V gene (reference sequence). CDR3 sequence reads: CATSREWATEAFF. CDR3 bases: TGTGCCACCAGCAGAGAATGGGCCACTGAAGCTTTCTTT.

This clonotype came up many times. J is TRBJ2-2 and V is TRBV7-6; TRBD1 matches at 8 bases. Unmatched junction bases numbered 1, after V lost 1 base and J lost 3 bases. CDR1 is SGHVS and CDR2 is FNYEAQ in the germline V gene. The CDR3 totals 15 residues. CDR3 DNA sequence: TGTGCCAGCAGCTTAGTGACAGGGGACACCGGGGAGCTGTTTTTT. Translated, it gives CASSLVTGDTGELFF.

A few counts support this clonotype. V usage is TRBV12-3 or TRBV12-4 and J usage is TRBJ2-2; D not certain. Trimming took off 8 bases at V and 8 bases at J, with 6 bases between the two ends. CDR3 size: 10 residues. The DNA of the CDR3 is TGTGCCAGCGGATCTGGGGAGCTGTTTTTT. Amino acid sequence: CASGSGELFF.

This clonotype turned up a few times. The CDR3 reads CASSLYDLTASGAQETQYF. The CDR3 DNA reads TGTGCCAGCAGCTTGTACGACCTGACGGCTAGCGGGGCCCAAGAGACCCAGTACTTC. The V gene is TRBV5-6, the J gene TRBJ2-5; 9 bases map to TRBD2. Germline V gives CDR1 SGHDT, CDR2 YYEEEE. V was clipped by 1 base and J by 1 base; unmatched bases: 14. The CDR3 covers 19 residues.

The table lists this clonotype with many counts. The chain joins TRBV5-1 to TRBJ2-2, with D perhaps matching TRBD2 (5 bases). This CDR3 has 16 residues. The V gene lost 3 bases and the J gene lost 2 bases, with 14 bases spanning the gap. Germline V gene data show CDR1 as SGHRS and CDR2 as YFSETQ. CDR3 bases: TGCGCCAGCAGCTGGAACCGGGAAACAAACACCGGGGAGCTGTTTTTT. Amino acids: CASSWNRETNTGELFF.

The chain carries TRBV12-5 and TRBJ1-2; TRBD1 agrees at 9 bases. Germline CDR1 is LGHNT and CDR2 is FRNRAP. V lost 0 bases, J lost 8 bases, and 13 bases stayed unmatched. The CDR3 runs 17 residues. CDR3 amino acids: CASGLVPGSGQGNGYTF. The CDR3, as DNA: TGTGCTAGTGGTTTGGTACCTGGGTCGGGACAGGGTAACGGCTACACCTTC.

This clonotype was recorded once. This rearrangement joins TRBV2 to TRBJ2-5; 14 bases are shared with TRBD2. Germline trimming cut 3 bases from V and 0 bases from J; bases unmatched to any gene: 3. The CDR3 extends over 17 amino acids. Germline V gene data show CDR1 as SNHLY and CDR2 as FYNNEI. This chain's CDR3 is CASSETSGRGYQETQYF. The CDR3 DNA reads as TGTGCCAGCAGTGAGACTAGCGGGAGGGGATACCAAGAGACCCAGTACTTC. The full variable domain, completed using reference TRBV2 and TRBJ2-5, is EPEVTQTPSHQVTQMGQEVILRCVPISNHLYFYWYRQILGQKVEFLVSFYNNEISEKSEIFDDQFSVERPDGSNFTLKIRSTKLEDSAMYFCASSETSGRGYQETQYFGPGTRLLVL.

The chain couples TRBV3-1 to TRBJ1-3; D gene uncertain. Looked up from germline, CDR1 is LGHDT and CDR2 is YNNKEL (reference sequence). This CDR3 contains 16 residues. V was shortened by 1 base and J by 2 bases, with 12 bases between the two germline ends. The CDR3 coding sequence is TGTGCCAGCAGCCAAGGACTCTCTCAAGCTGGAAACACCATATATTTT. Translated: CASSQGLSQAGNTIYF. The entire variable domain, with the rest obtained from reference TRBV3-1 and TRBJ1-3, is as follows: DTAVSQTPKYLVTQMGNDKSIKCEQNLGHDTMYWYKQDSKKFLKIMFSYNNKELIINETVPNRFSPKSPDKAHLNLHINSLELGDSAVYFCASSQGLSQAGNTIYFGEGSWLTVV.

As DNA, the CDR3 is TGTGCCAGCAGTTTCTCCGACAGGGACGGGGAGCTGTTTTTT. It yields the protein CASSFSDRDGELFF. The rearrangement links TRBV6-5 to TRBJ2-2; 7 bases map to TRBD1. In germline, CDR1 is MNHEY, CDR2 SVGAGI. V lost 4 bases, J lost 7 bases, and 6 bases stayed unmatched. The CDR3 sequence is 14 residues long.

This clonotype was detected only a few times. The chain combines TRBV4-1 with TRBJ2-1; D gene unclear. Trimming shortened V by 4 bases and J by 7 bases, and 14 bases separated the two germline ends. The length of the CDR3 is 14 residues. Looked up from germline, CDR1 is MGHRA and CDR2 is YSYEKL. The CDR3 region has the DNA TGCGCCAGCAGCCTCCTAAGTGATGGAAATGAGCAGTTCTTC. Translation gives CASSLLSDGNEQFF.

There are a few counts of this clonotype. This sequence joins TRBV15 and TRBJ2-3, with 11 bases aligning to TRBD2. The CDR3 runs to 17 residues. Germline CDR1 and CDR2: LNHNV and YYDKDF (reference sequence). With 4 bases clipped from V and 6 bases from J, the junction kept 12 bases outside the gene matches. The CDR3 DNA follows: TGTGCCACCAGCACCGGGACTAGCGGAACCTTCACCGATACGCAGTATTTT. It yields the protein CATSTGTSGTFTDTQYF.

This clonotype showed up just a few times. This chain uses TRBV3-1 with TRBJ2-7, with 7 positions matching TRBD2. CDR1 and CDR2 (germline): LGHDT, YNNKEL (reference sequence). This CDR3 spans 16 amino acids. The V and J ends lost 3 bases and 2 bases, in that order; junction bases with no gene match: 10. In DNA form, the CDR3 reads TGTGCCAGCAGCCATGTTAAGCGGGGTACCACCTACGAGCAGTACTTC. Amino acid sequence: CASSHVKRGTTYEQYF.

This clonotype was counted at least ten times. This chain's CDR3 is CATSDPLSGRTYNEQFF. CDR3 DNA sequence: TGTGCCACCAGTGATCCCCTTAGCGGGAGGACCTACAATGAGCAGTTCTTC. V usage is TRBV24-1 and J usage is TRBJ2-1; 10 bases align to TRBD2. The CDR3 covers 17 residues. J gave up 2 bases and V 3 bases, and 6 bases lay outside the gene matches. Germline values: CDR1 KGHDR, CDR2 SFDVKD.

This clonotype was counted only a few times. The V gene is TRBV7-8, the J gene TRBJ2-7; D is possibly TRBD2 (6 bases). V was shortened by 5 bases and J by 4 bases, with 12 bases between the two germline ends. Germline V lookup: CDR1 SGHVS, CDR2 FQNEAQ. The CDR3 spans 13 residues. The CDR3, as DNA: TGTGCCAGCAGCCCAGAGACTAGTTACGAGCAGTACTTC. Protein: CASSPETSYEQYF.

The V call is TRBV5-1, the J call TRBJ2-7, with TRBD2 matching 14 bases. Germline CDR1 is SGHRS and CDR2 is YFSETQ. The V and J ends lost 4 bases and 3 bases, in that order; junction bases with no gene match: 9. This CDR3 region has 17 residues. The CDR3 DNA follows: TGCGCCAGCAGCGGGACTAGCGGGAGCCTAATAGGCTACGAGCAGTACTTC. As protein: CASSGTSGSLIGYEQYF.

The V gene is TRBV27, the J gene TRBJ2-2, with unresolved D. V was pared by 6 bases and J by 3 bases, with 11 bases between. CDR1 MNHEY and CDR2 SMNVEV come from the germline V gene (reference sequence). The length of the CDR3 is 14 residues. CDR3: CASSPGSHTGELFF. The CDR3 coding sequence is TGTGCCAGCAGCCCCGGTTCGCACACCGGGGAGCTGTTTTTT.

This clonotype has ten or more counts. This chain connects TRBV9 to TRBJ2-3; no firm D call. This CDR3 is 13 amino acids long. Trimming removed 0 bases at V and 4 bases at J, with 6 bases between. CDR1 and CDR2 from the germline V gene are SGDLS and YYNGEE. CDR3 DNA: TGTGCCAGCAGCGTAGCCTCGGCAGATACGCAGTATTTT. Translation gives CASSVASADTQYF.

This chain joins TRBV6-1 and TRBJ1-6; D unclear. The CDR3 totals 17 residues. CDR1 and CDR2 from the germline V gene are MNHNS and SASEGT. Trimming stripped 6 bases from V and 2 bases from J, with 17 bases between. The CDR3 region is CASSPAPGLTYNSPLHF. The CDR3 DNA reads TGTGCCAGCAGCCCCGCGCCGGGGTTGACCTATAATTCACCCCTCCACTTT.